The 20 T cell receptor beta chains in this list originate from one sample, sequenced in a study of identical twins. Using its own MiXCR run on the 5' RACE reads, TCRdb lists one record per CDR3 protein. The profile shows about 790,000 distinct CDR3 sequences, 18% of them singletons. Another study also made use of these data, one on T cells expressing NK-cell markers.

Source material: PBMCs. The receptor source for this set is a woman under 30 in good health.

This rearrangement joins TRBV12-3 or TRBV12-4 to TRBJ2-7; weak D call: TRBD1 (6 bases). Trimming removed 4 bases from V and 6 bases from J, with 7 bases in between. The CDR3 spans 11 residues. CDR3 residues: CASSWGPEQYF. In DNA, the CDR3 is TGTGCCAGCAGTTGGGGGCCCGAGCAGTACTTC.

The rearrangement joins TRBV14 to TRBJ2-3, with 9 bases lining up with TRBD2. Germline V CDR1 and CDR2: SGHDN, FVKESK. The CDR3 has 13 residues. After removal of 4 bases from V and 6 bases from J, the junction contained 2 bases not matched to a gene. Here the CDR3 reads CASSRTSADTQYF. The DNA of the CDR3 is TGTGCCAGCAGCCGGACTAGCGCGGATACGCAGTATTTT.

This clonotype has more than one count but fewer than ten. The CDR3 here is CASRWGYEQYF. The CDR3 coding sequence is TGTGCCAGCAGGTGGGGCTACGAGCAGTACTTC. The V and J genes are TRBV6-5 and TRBJ2-7, with D unresolved. The CDR3 covers 11 residues. Trimming cost V 6 bases and J 3 bases, with 6 bases left between them. The germline V gene encodes CDR1 MNHEY and CDR2 SVGAGI.

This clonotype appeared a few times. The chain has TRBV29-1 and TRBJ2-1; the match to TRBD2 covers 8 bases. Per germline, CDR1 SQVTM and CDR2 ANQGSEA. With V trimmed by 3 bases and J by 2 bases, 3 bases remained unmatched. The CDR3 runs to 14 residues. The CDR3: CSVDTSGTYNEQFF. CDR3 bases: TGCAGCGTTGATACTAGCGGCACCTACAATGAGCAGTTCTTC.

This CDR3 is CASSVRAEGEQYF. CDR3 bases: TGTGCCAGCAGCGTACGCGCCGAGGGGGAGCAGTACTTC. This rearrangement joins TRBV9 to TRBJ2-7; D is perhaps TRBD1 or TRBD2 (5 bases each). Germline V gene data show CDR1 as SGDLS and CDR2 as YYNGEE. Trimming pared 1 base from V and 7 bases from J, leaving 12 bases between. The CDR3 spans 13 residues.

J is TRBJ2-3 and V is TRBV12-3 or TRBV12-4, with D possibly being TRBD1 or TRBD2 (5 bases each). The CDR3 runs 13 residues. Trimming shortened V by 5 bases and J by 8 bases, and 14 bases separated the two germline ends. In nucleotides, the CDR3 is TGTGCCAGCAGTAAGGGGACGGGACCTACGCAGTATTTT. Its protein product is CASSKGTGPTQYF.

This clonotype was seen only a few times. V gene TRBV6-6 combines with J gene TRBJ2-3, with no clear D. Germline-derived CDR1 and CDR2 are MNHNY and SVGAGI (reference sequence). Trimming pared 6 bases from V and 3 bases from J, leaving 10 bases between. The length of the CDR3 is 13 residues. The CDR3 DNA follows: TGTGCCAGCAGCCGCTCACCGACAGATACGCAGTATTTT. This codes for CASSRSPTDTQYF.

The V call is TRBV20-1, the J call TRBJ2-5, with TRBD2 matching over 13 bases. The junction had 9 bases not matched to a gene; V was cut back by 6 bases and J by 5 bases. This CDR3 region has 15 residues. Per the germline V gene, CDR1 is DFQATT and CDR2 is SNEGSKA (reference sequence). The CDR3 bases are TGCAGTGCGCCCAGGCCGGGACTAGCGGGGGAGACCCAGTACTTC. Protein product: CSAPRPGLAGETQYF.

The CDR3 DNA follows: TGTGCCAGCAGTGAATGGACAGGCAATTCACCCCTCCACTTT. This encodes CASSEWTGNSPLHF. The chain recombines TRBV6-4 with TRBJ1-6; TRBD1 agrees at 7 bases. V lost 3 bases to trimming and J lost 7 bases; unmatched junction nucleotides: 3. CDR1 is MRHNA and CDR2 is SNTAGT in the germline V gene. This CDR3 spans 14 amino acids.

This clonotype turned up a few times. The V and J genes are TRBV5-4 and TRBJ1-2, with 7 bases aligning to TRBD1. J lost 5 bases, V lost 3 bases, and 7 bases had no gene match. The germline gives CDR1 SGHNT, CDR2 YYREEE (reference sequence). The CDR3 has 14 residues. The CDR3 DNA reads TGTGCCAGCAGCTGGGACAGTGGAAGTTATGGCTACACCTTC. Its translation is CASSWDSGSYGYTF.

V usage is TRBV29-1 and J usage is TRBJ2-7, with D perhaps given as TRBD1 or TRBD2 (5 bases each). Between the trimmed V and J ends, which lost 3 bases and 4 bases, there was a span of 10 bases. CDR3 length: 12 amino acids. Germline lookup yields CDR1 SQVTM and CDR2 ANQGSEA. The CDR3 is CSVEGPRYEQYF. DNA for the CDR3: TGCAGCGTTGAGGGACCCCGATACGAGCAGTACTTC.

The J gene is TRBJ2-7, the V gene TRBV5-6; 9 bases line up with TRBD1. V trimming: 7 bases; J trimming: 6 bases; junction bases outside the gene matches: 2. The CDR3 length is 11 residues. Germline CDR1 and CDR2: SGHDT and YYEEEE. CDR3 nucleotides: TGTGCCAGCGGGGACAGGGCCGAGCAGTACTTC. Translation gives CASGDRAEQYF.

CDR3 DNA: TGTGCCAGCAGTTACCCTGACAGTTCCTACGAGCAGTACTTC. Protein product: CASSYPDSSYEQYF. V gene TRBV6-2 or TRBV6-3 combines with J gene TRBJ2-7, with a possible D match to TRBD1 (5 bases). This CDR3 has 14 residues. Trimming pared 2 bases from V and 1 base from J, leaving 9 bases between. The germline V gene encodes CDR1 MNHEY and CDR2 SVGEGT.

DNA for the CDR3: TGTGCCATCAGCTCCGGGACAGGGGATTACTACGAGCAGTACTTC. It encodes CAISSGTGDYYEQYF. V usage is TRBV10-3 and J usage is TRBJ2-7; 10 positions agree with TRBD1. The V and J ends lost 6 bases and 3 bases, in that order; junction bases with no gene match: 8. The CDR3 is made up of 15 amino acids. The germline CDR1 and CDR2 sequences are ENHRY and SYGVKD.

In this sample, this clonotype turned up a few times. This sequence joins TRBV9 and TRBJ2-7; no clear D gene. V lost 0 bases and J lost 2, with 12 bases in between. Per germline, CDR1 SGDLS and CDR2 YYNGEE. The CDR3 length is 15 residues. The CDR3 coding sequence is TGTGCCAGCAGCGTAGACCAGGTAACCACCTACGAGCAGTACTTC. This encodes CASSVDQVTTYEQYF. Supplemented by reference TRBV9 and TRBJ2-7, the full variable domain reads DSGVTQTPKHLITATGQRVTLRCSPRSGDLSVYWYQQSLDQGLQFLIQYYNGEERAKGNILERFSAQQFPDLHSELNLSSLELGDSALYFCASSVDQVTTYEQYFGPGTRLTVT.

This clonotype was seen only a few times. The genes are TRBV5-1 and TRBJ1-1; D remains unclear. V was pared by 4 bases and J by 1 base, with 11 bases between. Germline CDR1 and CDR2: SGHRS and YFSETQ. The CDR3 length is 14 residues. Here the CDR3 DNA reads TGCGCCAGCAGCATCCAGACTACGAACACTGAAGCTTTCTTT. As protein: CASSIQTTNTEAFF.

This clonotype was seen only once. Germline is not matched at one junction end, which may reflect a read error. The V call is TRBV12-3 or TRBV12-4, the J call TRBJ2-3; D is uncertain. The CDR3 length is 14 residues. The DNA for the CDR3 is TGTGCCAGCAGTTTGTCGTGGCACACAGATACGAAGTATTTT. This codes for CASSLSWHTDTKYF.

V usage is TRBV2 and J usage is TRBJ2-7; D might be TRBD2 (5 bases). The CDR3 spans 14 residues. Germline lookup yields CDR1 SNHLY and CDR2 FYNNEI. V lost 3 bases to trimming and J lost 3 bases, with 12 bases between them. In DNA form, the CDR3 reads TGTGCCAGCAGTGAGCGTTCCGGGAACTACGAGCAGTACTTC. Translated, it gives CASSERSGNYEQYF.

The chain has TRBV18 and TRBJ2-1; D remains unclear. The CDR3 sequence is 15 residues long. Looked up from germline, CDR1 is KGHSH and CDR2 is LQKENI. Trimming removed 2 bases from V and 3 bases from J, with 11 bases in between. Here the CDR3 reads CASSPKAGFYNEQFF. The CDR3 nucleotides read TGTGCCAGCTCACCAAAGGCTGGGTTCTACAATGAGCAGTTCTTC. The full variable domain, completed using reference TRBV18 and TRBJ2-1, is NAGVMQNPRHLVRRRGQEARLRCSPMKGHSHVYWYRQLPEEGLKFMVYLQKENIIDESGMPKERFSAEFPKEGPSILRIQQVVRGDSAAYFCASSPKAGFYNEQFFGPGTRLTVL.

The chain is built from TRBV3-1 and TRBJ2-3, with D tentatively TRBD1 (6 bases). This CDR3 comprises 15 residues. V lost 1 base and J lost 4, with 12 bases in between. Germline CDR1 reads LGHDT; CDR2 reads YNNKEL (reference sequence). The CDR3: CASSQGQGSADTQYF. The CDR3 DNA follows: TGTGCCAGCAGCCAAGGTCAGGGGAGTGCAGATACGCAGTATTTT.